The source of this T cell receptor beta chain is a study of blood T cells in healthy people across ages. The V and J ends lost 1 base and 3 bases respectively, with 16 bases between them. CDR3 size: 17 residues. Germline lookup yields CDR1 MGHRA and CDR2 YSYEKL. As regards this clonotype: Antigen unknown.

For the second PCR, which ran for roughly 6 to 11 cycles, a sample-barcoded 5' primer and a J-beta primer mix were used. TCRdb reprocessed the 5' RACE reads via MiXCR and lists one record per CDR3 protein. The sample consists of about 640,000 distinct CDR3 sequences, 58% of them appearing once. Study-level points and caveats: Samples with more naive T cells showed higher observed beta diversity.

The chain couples TRBV4-1 to TRBJ2-1; D is uncertain. The specimen was blood. The sequence was obtained from a man between 60 and 75 years old in good health. The CDR3 sequence: CASSQAEAAAGYNEQFF. CDR3 coding DNA: TGCGCCAGCAGCCAAGCAGAGGCGGCAGCAGGCTACAATGAGCAGTTCTTC.